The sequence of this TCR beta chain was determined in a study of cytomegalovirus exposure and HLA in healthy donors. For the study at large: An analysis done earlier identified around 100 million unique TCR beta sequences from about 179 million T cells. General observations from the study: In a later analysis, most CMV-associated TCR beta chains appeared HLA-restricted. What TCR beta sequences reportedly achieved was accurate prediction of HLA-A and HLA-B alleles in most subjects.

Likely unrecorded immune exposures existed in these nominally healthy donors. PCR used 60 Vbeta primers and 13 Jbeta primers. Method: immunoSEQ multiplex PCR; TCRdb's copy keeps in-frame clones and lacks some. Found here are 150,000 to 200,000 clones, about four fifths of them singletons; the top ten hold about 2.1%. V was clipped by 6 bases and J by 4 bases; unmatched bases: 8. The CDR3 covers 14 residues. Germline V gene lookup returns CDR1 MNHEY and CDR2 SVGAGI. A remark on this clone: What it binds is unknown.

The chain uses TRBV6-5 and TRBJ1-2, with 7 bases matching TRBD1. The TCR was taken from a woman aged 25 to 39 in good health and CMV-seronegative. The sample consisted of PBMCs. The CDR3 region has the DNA TGTGCCAGCAGGGCCAGGGGGTTCTTCTATGGCTACACCTTC. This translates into CASRARGFFYGYTF.